One and the same sample provided the 3 T cell receptor beta chains below, sequenced in a study of shared clonotypes between healthy human individuals (dated by TCRdb to the early 2020s). Library prep was done by the immunoSEQ multiplex PCR assay. What TCRdb holds here is the immuneACCESS table cut down to in-frame rearrangements. Part of the clones is not present; checked against another copy, under half of the missing clones reflect an unresolved V gene, and the others are unexplained. The sample table contains about 1.1 million clones; only one count was recorded for around three quarters of them. Jointly, the top ten make up 0.85% to 1% of the sample. The sequencing input was memory CD4+ T cells from PBMCs. The cell subset or site label of this sample denotes: CD45RA-negative fraction. The receptors stem from a man younger than 35 in good health. Some clones in this sample may be carry-over from other donors' samples.

The V gene is TRBV6-4, the J gene TRBJ2-1, with D uncertain. V was pared by 5 bases and J by 4 bases, with 9 bases between. Germline V gives CDR1 MRHNA, CDR2 SNTAGT. CDR3 length equals 13 residues. In DNA, the CDR3 is TGTGCCAGCAGTAAACTACCTTACAATGAGCAGTTCTTC. Protein: CASSKLPYNEQFF.

In its sample, this clone was seen once. V usage is TRBV5-1 and J usage is TRBJ1-1, with TRBD1 matching over 7 bases. The CDR3 consists of 15 residues. Germline trimming cut 2 bases from V and 1 base from J; bases unmatched to any gene: 5. Germline V gives CDR1 SGHRS, CDR2 YFSETQ. The CDR3 loop reads CASSFYRGPNTEAFF. The CDR3 DNA sequence: TGCGCCAGCAGCTTTTACAGGGGCCCGAACACTGAAGCTTTCTTT.

V is TRBV7-3 and J is TRBJ2-3; TRBD2 matches at 8 bases. Trimming at V came to 5 bases and at J to 4 bases, leaving 11 bases not matched to a gene. Germline V gene sequence: CDR1 SGHTA, CDR2 FQGTGA. The CDR3 is 16 residues long. This CDR3 reads CASSRGLAQGADTQYF. For the CDR3, the DNA is TGTGCCAGCAGCCGAGGACTAGCCCAAGGGGCAGATACGCAGTATTTT.